This entry is about one TCR beta chain. Its antigen is unknown. The source of the sample is a study of T cell responses to AZD1222 COVID-19 vaccine. Study-level points and caveats: Seropositive AZD1222 recipients at baseline numbered only 6 or 7. The breadth and depth of Spike-specific TCRs increased once two AZD1222 doses had been given.

Assay used: immunoSEQ multiplex PCR; TCRdb lists only in-frame clones, some missing. The sample yields under 150,000 clones, 75% to 85% seen once. Trimming removed 3 bases from V and 3 bases from J, with 8 bases in between. CDR1 is SEHNR, CDR2 FQNEAQ, per germline (reference sequence). The CDR3 consists of 13 residues. The input for sequencing was peripheral blood, taken 28 days after the second dose of the MenACWY control vaccine. This sequence was found in an adult who received the MenACWY meningococcal vaccine as a control. The chain has TRBV7-9 and TRBJ1-1, with no clear D. Written as DNA, the CDR3 is TGTGCCAGCAGCTTTCCAGGAGACACTGAAGCTTTCTTT. Translating gives CASSFPGDTEAFF.